Listed below are T cell receptor beta chains from one sample, sequenced in a study of shared clonotypes between healthy human individuals. Sequenced by immunoSEQ multiplex PCR; TCRdb stores in-frame clones only, minus some. Altogether about 490,000 clones are present, over 65% being singletons, with the ten largest covering 10% to 15%. The sequencing input was PBMCs. These receptors were taken from a woman in her thirties or forties in good health. Some clones in this sample may be carry-over from other donors' samples. The CDR3 runs from the conserved cysteine through the conserved F or W. The D gene is left open where the match is weak. Clone size is shown for a subset of rows, as once, few, many or a class of expanded clone.

TRBV5-4,-,-,TRBJ2-7,CASSPGDRSYEQYF,TGTGCCAGCAGTCCGGGAGATCGGTCCTACGAGCAGTACTTC
TRBV7-9,few,TRBD1,TRBJ1-4,CASSDTGTGTNEKLFF,TGTGCCAGCAGCGACACCGGGACAGGGACTAATGAAAAACTGTTTTTT
TRBV30,-,TRBD1,TRBJ1-1,CAWSTNPGQGGYNLRAFF,TGTGCCTGGAGTACAAACCCCGGACAGGGAGGGTACAACCTACGGGCTTTCTTT
TRBV5-1,-,TRBD2,TRBJ2-1,CASSSGLAGPTNEQFF,TGCGCCAGCAGCTCTGGACTAGCGGGACCAACCAATGAGCAGTTCTTC
TRBV7-9,many,-,TRBJ1-2,CASSPPGYGYTF,TGTGCCAGCAGTCCCCCAGGCTATGGCTACACCTTC
TRBV27,-,TRBD1,TRBJ2-1,CASKEGQGEYNEQFF,TGTGCCAGCAAGGAGGGACAGGGGGAGTACAATGAGCAGTTCTTC
TRBV7-3,many,TRBD1,TRBJ1-2,CASSPTGQGDGYTF,TGTGCCAGCAGCCCCACCGGGCAGGGGGATGGCTACACCTTC
TRBV5-1,-,-,TRBJ1-2,CASSLEGRTYGYTF,TGCGCCAGCAGCTTGGAGGGCAGAACCTATGGCTACACCTTC
TRBV28,-,TRBD2,TRBJ2-2,CASSATSGYNTGELFF,TGTGCCAGCAGCGCTACTAGCGGGTATAACACCGGGGAGCTGTTTTTT
TRBV6-5,-,-,TRBJ2-7,CASSYSRIGDSDEQYF,TGTGCCAGCAGTTACTCAAGGATAGGGGATTCTGACGAGCAGTACTTC
TRBV6-5,once,-,TRBJ1-6,CASSPGPQVSPLHF,TGTGCCAGCAGCCCTGGACCTCAGGTTTCACCCCTCCACTTT
TRBV19,-,-,TRBJ2-5,CASSSDRGGETQYF,TGTGCCAGTAGTTCAGACAGGGGAGGGGAGACCCAGTACTTC
TRBV28,-,-,TRBJ1-4,CASGLQASTGVPNEKLFF,TGTGCCAGCGGGTTACAGGCCTCGACGGGAGTTCCTAATGAAAAACTGTTTTTT
TRBV6-6,-,-,TRBJ2-7,CASSYEGVDEQYF,TGTGCCAGCAGTTACGAGGGAGTGGACGAGCAGTACTTC
TRBV30,-,-,TRBJ2-3,CAWSVPGADTQYF,TGTGCCTGGAGTGTACCCGGGGCAGATACGCAGTATTTT
TRBV5-4,-,-,TRBJ2-3,CASRTPGADTQYF,TGTGCCAGCAGAACCCCCGGGGCAGATACGCAGTATTTT
TRBV15,few,-,TRBJ2-3,CATSRESVQFTDTQYF,TGTGCCACCAGCAGAGAAAGTGTTCAGTTCACAGATACGCAGTATTTT
TRBV15,-,-,TRBJ1-1,CATSRDGKGGTEAFF,TGTGCCACCAGCAGAGATGGGAAGGGGGGCACTGAAGCTTTCTTT
TRBV28,few,TRBD2,TRBJ2-7,CASTRTAGRGQYF,TGTGCCAGCACCCGGACGGCAGGGAGGGGGCAGTACTTC
TRBV7-9,-,TRBD2,TRBJ2-5,CASSQTSGSTETQYF,TGTGCCAGCAGCCAGACTAGCGGGAGCACCGAGACCCAGTACTTC
TRBV28,-,-,TRBJ2-6,CASRGVLLSGANVLTF,TGTGCCAGCAGGGGAGTGCTCCTCTCTGGGGCCAACGTCCTGACTTTC
TRBV5-1,-,-,TRBJ2-2,CASSFSGAGGELFF,TGCGCCAGCAGCTTCTCGGGAGCGGGCGGGGAGCTGTTTTTT
TRBV5-1,-,-,TRBJ2-1,CASSADPPGSYNEQFF,TGCGCCAGCAGCGCGGATCCCCCGGGCTCCTACAATGAGCAGTTCTTC
TRBV9,-,-,TRBJ2-1,CASSFTYNEQFF,TGTGCCAGCAGCTTTACCTACAATGAGCAGTTCTTC
TRBV7-6,many,-,TRBJ2-5,CASSPERGETQYF,TGTGCCAGCAGCCCTGAGAGGGGAGAGACCCAGTACTTC